This T cell receptor (beta chain) was sequenced for a study of blood T cell repertoires in COVID-19. Study details: Acute and convalescent COVID-19 specimens originated in the United States, Italy and Spain.

Trimming at V came to 0 bases and at J to 8 bases, leaving 5 bases not matched to a gene. There are 15 residues in the CDR3. Germline V CDR1 and CDR2: SGHTS, YDEGEE. Original methodology: Nucleated cell number was recorded as an estimate derived from reference gene primer amplification. TCRdb's copy holds only in-frame clones and misses some; the assay was immunoSEQ multiplex PCR. V, J and clone size derive from that table, while D and trimming were established from the DNA sequence. The sample shows about 260,000 clones, around 87% of them seen only once. Sequenced sample: peripheral blood. The rearrangement links TRBV5-8 to TRBJ2-1; 10 bases align to TRBD2. The source of this sequence is an older woman with COVID-19, enrolled during active disease. CDR3 sequence reads: CASSLDSGRIYEQFF. CDR3 nucleotide sequence: TGTGCCAGCAGCTTGGATAGCGGGAGGATCTATGAGCAGTTCTTC.